This TCR beta chain was identified in a study of T cell repertoires in cytomegalovirus infection. Regarding the study as a whole: Identification of carriers of CMV plus the relevant HLA was performed using cumulative public TCR beta family frequency.

This clonotype was picked up many times. Its antigen is currently unknown. Per the germline V gene, CDR1 is SGHTA and CDR2 is FQGNSA. The trim removed 5 bases at V and 1 base at J, leaving 6 bases unmatched. The CDR3 loop spans 15 amino acids. In TCRdb, the reads were re-called with MiXCR into one record per CDR3 protein. Among about 190,000 distinct CDR3 sequences, roughly 9.8% were seen once, and the ten largest hold roughly 5.1%. The receptor was isolated from a human donor in good health (CMV status not recorded). Some clones in this sample may be carry-over from other donors' samples. The sample was PBMCs. The chain joins TRBV7-2 to TRBJ2-5; TRBD1 matches 8 bases. In nucleotides, the CDR3 is TGTGCCAGCAGCCCAGACAGGGGCAGCCAAGAGACCCAGTACTTC. Translated, it gives CASSPDRGSQETQYF.